Following are 17 T cell receptor beta chains from one sample sequenced in a study of identical twins. One entry per CDR3 protein, called by TCRdb with MiXCR from the 5' RACE reads. Among some 600,000 distinct CDR3 sequences listed, around 7.5% were seen once. These data were also filed under a second study, of yellow fever vaccine responses in identical twins.

Input material: PBMCs. All receptors come from a woman aged 18 to 35 in good health.

The V and J genes are TRBV20-1 and TRBJ2-1; 8 nucleotides align to TRBD2. This CDR3 has 14 amino acids. Trimming took 0 bases from V and 6 from J; bases not matched to a gene: 4. Germline lookup yields CDR1 DFQATT and CDR2 SNEGSKA (reference sequence). CDR3 coding DNA: TGCAGTGCTAGAGATGGGACTAGTCTCAATGAGCAGTTCTTC. Translating gives CSARDGTSLNEQFF.

The gene calls are TRBV19 and TRBJ2-6; 7 bases agree with TRBD1. This CDR3 contains 15 residues. Germline V gene data show CDR1 as LNHDA and CDR2 as SQIVND (reference sequence). V gave up 3 bases and J gave up 7 bases; unmatched junction bases: 6. The CDR3 DNA sequence: TGTGCCAGTAGTATGGGACAGCGCCTAGCCAACGTCCTGACTTTC. It codes for CASSMGQRLANVLTF.

This clonotype came up many times. The V and J genes are TRBV7-2 and TRBJ2-7; TRBD1 matches at 8 bases. J gave up 9 bases and V 6 bases, and 4 bases lay outside the gene matches. Germline CDR1 SGHTA, CDR2 FQGNSA. The CDR3 spans 11 residues. The CDR3 reads CASSEQGGQYF. The CDR3 bases are TGTGCCAGCAGTGAACAGGGGGGGCAGTACTTC. The whole variable domain, filled in from reference TRBV7-2 and TRBJ2-7, reads GAGVSQSPSNKVTEKGKDVELRCDPISGHTALYWYRQSLGQGLEFLIYFQGNSAPDKSGLPSDRFSAERTGGSVSTLTIQRTQQEDSAVYLCASSEQGGQYFGPGTRLTVT.

This clonotype was observed many times. The chain couples TRBV14 to TRBJ1-1; possibly TRBD1 for D (5 bases). V shed 1 base and J shed 6 bases, with 9 bases lying between them. This CDR3 spans 13 amino acids. CDR1 is SGHDN, CDR2 FVKESK, per germline. CDR3 coding DNA: TGTGCCAGCAGCCAAGTAGTAGGGGCTGAAGCTTTCTTT. Translation gives CASSQVVGAEAFF.

This clonotype has a handful of counts. This chain joins TRBV5-6 and TRBJ2-7; D is ambiguous. Between the trimmed V and J ends, which lost 0 bases and 3 bases, there was a span of 19 bases. Germline V gives CDR1 SGHDT, CDR2 YYEEEE. This CDR3 has 17 amino acids. The DNA of the CDR3 is TGTGCCAGCAGCTTGGTTGAAGGCTGGGAAGGGAACTACGAGCAGTACGTC. As protein: CASSLVEGWEGNYEQYV.

The V call is TRBV12-3 or TRBV12-4, the J call TRBJ2-5, with 8 bases fitting TRBD1. The CDR3 has 13 residues. V shed 9 bases and J 6 bases; nucleotides not matched to a gene: 9. The CDR3: CASRGRDRKTQYF. The DNA of the CDR3 is TGTGCCAGTCGGGGAAGGGACAGGAAGACCCAGTACTTC.

In this sample, this clonotype turned up a few times. The V call is TRBV5-1, the J call TRBJ1-1; weak D call: TRBD1 (6 bases). Germline CDR1 is SGHRS and CDR2 is YFSETQ. Trimming pared 5 bases from V and 1 base from J, leaving 24 bases between. There are 18 residues in the CDR3. CDR3 sequence (DNA): TGCGCCAGCAGGATCCTGCTATTGGATGGACAGAGGAACACTGAAGCTTTCTTT. This gives the protein CASRILLLDGQRNTEAFF.

This clonotype was observed a few times. This chain joins TRBV2 and TRBJ1-2; TRBD1 matches at 7 bases. Germline lookup yields CDR1 SNHLY and CDR2 FYNNEI. This CDR3 is 14 amino acids long. V gave up 9 bases and J gave up 4 bases; unmatched junction bases: 11. The CDR3 nucleotides read TGTGCCAGGGCCCTTACCGGGACAGCCTATGGCTACACCTTC. It translates to CARALTGTAYGYTF.

In its sample, this clonotype was seen many times. The chain is built from TRBV2 and TRBJ1-2; possible D gene TRBD1, 6 bases. The CDR3 has 12 residues. Between the trimmed V and J ends, which lost 8 bases and 2 bases, there was a span of 9 bases. Germline V gene lookup returns CDR1 SNHLY and CDR2 FYNNEI. This chain's CDR3 is CASATGNYGYTF. CDR3 coding DNA: TGTGCCAGCGCTACAGGGAACTATGGCTACACCTTC. Using reference TRBV2 and TRBJ1-2 for the parts outside the CDR3, the full variable domain is EPEVTQTPSHQVTQMGQEVILRCVPISNHLYFYWYRQILGQKVEFLVSFYNNEISEKSEIFDDQFSVERPDGSNFTLKIRSTKLEDSAMYFCASATGNYGYTFGSGTRLTVV.

This clonotype was counted only a few times. V and J are TRBV5-1 and TRBJ1-1; D uncertain. Looked up from germline, CDR1 is SGHRS and CDR2 is YFSETQ. CDR3 length: 14 residues. Trimming cost V 4 bases and J 1 base, with 11 bases left between them. The CDR3 region has the DNA TGCGCCAGCAGCGCGGGAGCGGCGAACACTGAAGCTTTCTTT. Translating it yields CASSAGAANTEAFF.

This clonotype was found a few times. V usage is TRBV6-1 and J usage is TRBJ2-5; possibly TRBD1 or TRBD2 for D (5 bases each). CDR1 MNHNS and CDR2 SASEGT come from the germline V gene. V lost 7 bases to trimming and J lost 4 bases, with 13 bases between them. This CDR3 spans 13 amino acids. CDR3 DNA sequence: TGTGCCAGCAATCCACCAGGGAGAGAGACCCAGTACTTC. This gives the protein CASNPPGRETQYF.

The V and J genes are TRBV5-1 and TRBJ1-1; perhaps TRBD1 as D (5 bases). The CDR3 extends over 14 amino acids. Germline assignment: CDR1 SGHRS and CDR2 YFSETQ. The V end lost 4 bases, the J end lost 4 bases, and 14 bases lay between the germline ends. CDR3 sequence (DNA): TGCGCCAGCAGCAATCGGGGGTTTGGCACTGAAGCTTTCTTT. Its protein is CASSNRGFGTEAFF.

This clonotype turned up a few times. The rearrangement uses TRBV6-1 and TRBJ1-1; D may be TRBD1 (6 bases). V was pared by 6 bases and J by 1 base, with 15 bases between. CDR1 and CDR2 from the germline V gene are MNHNS and SASEGT. The CDR3 extends over 15 amino acids. CDR3 nucleotide sequence: TGTGCCAGCAGCATTACGGACAGACGGAACACTGAAGCTTTCTTT. Translating it yields CASSITDRRNTEAFF.

This clonotype came up a few times. The V and J genes are TRBV11-3 and TRBJ2-1; D remains ambiguous. The CDR3 is 15 amino acids. The V gene's germline CDR1 is SGHNT and CDR2 YENEEA. V was cut by 4 bases and J by 0 bases, with 10 bases left in between. The chain's CDR3 is CASSSYVGSYNEQFF. The CDR3 DNA reads TGTGCCAGCAGCTCCTACGTTGGCTCCTACAATGAGCAGTTCTTC.

This clonotype was detected many times. The rearrangement joins TRBV29-1 to TRBJ2-1, with no clear D. CDR3 length: 13 amino acids. Germline V CDR1 and CDR2: SQVTM, ANQGSEA. V was clipped by 3 bases and J by 8 bases, with 14 bases between them. The CDR3 region is CSVEEQIRDEQFF. Here the CDR3 DNA reads TGCAGCGTTGAGGAGCAGATTCGGGATGAGCAGTTCTTC.

This clonotype was recorded a few times. J is TRBJ2-3 and V is TRBV4-1; 9 bases fit TRBD2. The J segment lost 7 bases and the V segment lost 3 bases, leaving 14 bases of the junction unmatched. The CDR3 has 17 residues. Germline V CDR1 and CDR2: MGHRA, YSYEKL. The CDR3, as DNA: TGCGCCAGCAGCCACTTCGTTAGCGGGAGTGTGAGCAATACGCAGTATTTT. The encoded protein is CASSHFVSGSVSNTQYF.

This chain uses TRBV5-6 with TRBJ2-6; D is unresolved. The CDR3 is 16 amino acids. Germline CDR1 reads SGHDT; CDR2 reads YYEEEE. With 5 bases removed from V and 2 bases from J, the gap between germline ends came to 14 bases. The DNA for the CDR3 is TGTGCCAGCAGTGATAACCCAAGAGCTGGGGCCAACGTCCTGACTTTC. Protein sequence: CASSDNPRAGANVLTF.